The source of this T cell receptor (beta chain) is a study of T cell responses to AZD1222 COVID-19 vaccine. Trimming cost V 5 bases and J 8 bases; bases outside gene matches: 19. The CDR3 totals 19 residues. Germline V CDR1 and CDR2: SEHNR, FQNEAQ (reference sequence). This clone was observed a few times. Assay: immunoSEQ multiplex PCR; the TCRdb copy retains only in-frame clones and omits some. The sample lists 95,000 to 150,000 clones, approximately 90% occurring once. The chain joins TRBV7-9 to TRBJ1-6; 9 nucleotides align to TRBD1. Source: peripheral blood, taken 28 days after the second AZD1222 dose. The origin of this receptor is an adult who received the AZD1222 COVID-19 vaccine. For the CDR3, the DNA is TGTGCCAGCAGCAAAACCGGGACAGGGTTCGGATCGCGATATTCACCCCTCCACTTT. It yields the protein CASSKTGTGFGSRYSPLHF. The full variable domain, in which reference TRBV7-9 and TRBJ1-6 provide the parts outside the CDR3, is DTGVSQNPRHKITKRGQNVTFRCDPISEHNRLYWYRQTLGQGPEFLTYFQNEAQLEKSRLLSDRFSAERPKGSFSTLEIQRTEQGDSAMYLCASSKTGTGFGSRYSPLHFGNGTRLTVT.